Included here is one T cell receptor (beta chain) sequence, with context. Its antigen remains unknown. Assay: immunoSEQ multiplex PCR; the TCRdb copy retains only in-frame clones and omits some. The sample has around 140,000 clones, approximately 88% seen once. This entry comes from a study of T cells in localized non-small cell lung cancer. Study-wide results and limits: In uninvolved adjacent lung, T cell clonality reached its highest value, exceeding tumor. Paired adjacent lung recovered a median around 60 of the top 100 tumor clones. As only one tumor region underwent sequencing, heterogeneity remains possible.

V was pared by 3 bases and J by 9 bases, with 11 bases of the junction left unmatched. The CDR3 loop spans 16 amino acids. Germline V gene sequence: CDR1 MGHRA, CDR2 YSYEKL. The clonotype was recovered from a female donor older than 55 with stage I lung adenocarcinoma. The rearrangement joins TRBV4-1 to TRBJ2-1; 10 bases agree with TRBD2. The source material was peripheral blood, sampled before any cancer treatment. DNA of the CDR3: TGCGCCAGCAGCCATCCCGGGACTAGCGTTAGGGGTGAGCAGTTCTTC. This codes for CASSHPGTSVRGEQFF.